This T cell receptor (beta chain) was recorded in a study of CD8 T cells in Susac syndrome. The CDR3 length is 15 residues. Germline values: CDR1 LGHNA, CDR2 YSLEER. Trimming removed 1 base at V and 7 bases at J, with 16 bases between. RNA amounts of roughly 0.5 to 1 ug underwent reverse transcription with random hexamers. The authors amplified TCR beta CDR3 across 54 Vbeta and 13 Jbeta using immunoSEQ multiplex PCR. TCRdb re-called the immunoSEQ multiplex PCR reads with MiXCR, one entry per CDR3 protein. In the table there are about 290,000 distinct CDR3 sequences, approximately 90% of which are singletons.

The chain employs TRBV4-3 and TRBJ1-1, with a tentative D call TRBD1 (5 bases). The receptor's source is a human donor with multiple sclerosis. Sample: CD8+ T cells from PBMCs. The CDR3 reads CASSQVDTGSGEAFF. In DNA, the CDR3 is TGCGCCAGCAGCCAAGTAGATACAGGTTCCGGTGAAGCTTTCTTT.